The 32 T cell receptor beta chains below all came from one sample that was sequenced in a study of blood T cell repertoires in COVID-19. Sequenced by immunoSEQ multiplex PCR; TCRdb stores in-frame clones only, minus some. Of some 200,000 clones listed, about 90% were seen once; the top ten hold around 1.5%. Material: peripheral blood. These receptors all come from a man younger than 30 with active or convalescent COVID-19.

V and J are TRBV27 and TRBJ2-7; 8 bases are a match to TRBD2. With 0 bases clipped from V and 8 bases from J, the junction kept 9 bases outside the gene matches. Germline V gives CDR1 MNHEY, CDR2 SMNVEV (reference sequence). This CDR3 has 15 amino acids. CDR3: CASSLSSGRVLQQYF. The CDR3 DNA reads as TGTGCCAGCAGTTTATCGTCCGGGAGGGTATTGCAGCAGTACTTC.

CDR3 loop: CASSPPNGSVYEQYF. CDR3 nucleotides: TGTGCCAGCAGCCCACCTAATGGTAGCGTCTACGAGCAGTACTTC. V and J are TRBV7-2 and TRBJ2-7; D possibly corresponds to TRBD2 (5 bases). CDR1 and CDR2 from the germline V gene are SGHTA and FQGNSA. The V end was cut by 5 bases, the J end by 3 bases, with 17 bases between. The CDR3 totals 15 residues.

The chain joins TRBV11-3 to TRBJ1-4; D is possibly TRBD1 (5 bases). The germline gives CDR1 SGHNT, CDR2 YENEEA. The length of the CDR3 is 15 residues. V lost 5 bases and J 2 bases, leaving 12 bases between the germline ends. CDR3: CASSPSTATNEKLFF. The CDR3 nucleotides are TGTGCCAGCAGCCCCTCGACAGCTACTAATGAAAAACTGTTTTTT.

The chain employs TRBV7-2 and TRBJ1-1, with D possibly being TRBD1 (5 bases). V was trimmed by 3 bases and J by 4 bases, leaving 9 bases between them. This CDR3 is 13 amino acids long. Germline CDR1 reads SGHTA; CDR2 reads FQGNSA. This CDR3 reads CASSFAGPTEAFF. DNA of the CDR3: TGTGCCAGCAGCTTCGCAGGGCCCACTGAAGCTTTCTTT.

The rearrangement links TRBV19 to TRBJ2-1; 9 positions match TRBD2. Germline CDR1 reads LNHDA; CDR2 reads SQIVND (reference sequence). J gave up 4 bases and V 6 bases, and 7 bases lay outside the gene matches. This CDR3 comprises 15 residues. CDR3 coding DNA: TGTGCCAGTAGGGCGGGAGGGCCCTCTTACAATGAGCAGTTCTTC. Encoded protein: CASRAGGPSYNEQFF.

J is TRBJ1-4 and V is TRBV11-2; the match to TRBD1 covers 8 bases. Trimming took 1 base from V and 8 from J; bases not matched to a gene: 6. Germline values: CDR1 SGHAT, CDR2 FQNNGV. The CDR3 extends over 15 amino acids. Written as DNA, the CDR3 is TGTGCCAGCAGCTTAGGGGCAGGGGGCCGGGAAAAACTGTTTTTT. This codes for CASSLGAGGREKLFF.

The chain combines TRBV9 with TRBJ2-7; TRBD1 is a possible D gene (5 bases). Looked up from germline, CDR1 is SGDLS and CDR2 is YYNGEE. Trimming removed 2 bases at V and 0 bases at J, with 9 bases between. The CDR3 sequence is 14 residues long. The CDR3 sequence is CASSVDSSSYEQYF. The CDR3 DNA reads as TGTGCCAGCAGCGTCGACAGTAGCTCCTACGAGCAGTACTTC.

The chain couples TRBV12-3 or TRBV12-4 to TRBJ1-1; no definite D call. The V end lost 4 bases, the J end lost 0 bases, and 6 bases lay between the germline ends. CDR3 length equals 13 residues. The CDR3 reads CASSSNVNTEAFF. CDR3 sequence (DNA): TGTGCCAGCAGTTCTAACGTGAACACTGAAGCTTTCTTT.

The chain joins TRBV30 to TRBJ2-7, with 9 bases matching TRBD1. J lost 3 bases, V lost 1 base, and 4 bases had no gene match. Germline loops: CDR1 GTSNPN, CDR2 SVGIG (reference sequence). The CDR3 extends over 14 amino acids. The CDR3 region is CAWSEGTGNYEQYF. CDR3 nucleotide sequence: TGTGCCTGGAGTGAGGGGACAGGGAACTACGAGCAGTACTTC. The entire variable domain, with the rest obtained from reference TRBV30 and TRBJ2-7, is as follows: SQTIHQWPATLVQPVGSPLSLECTVEGTSNPNLYWYRQAAGRGLQLLFYSVGIGQISSEVPQNLSASRPQDRQFILSSKKLLLSDSGFYLCAWSEGTGNYEQYFGPGTRLTVT.

This clone appeared once. This rearrangement joins TRBV7-6 to TRBJ1-4, with D perhaps TRBD1 (5 bases). Germline V CDR1 and CDR2: SGHVS, FNYEAQ. Trimming cost V 1 base and J 0 bases, with 6 bases left between them. This CDR3 region has 15 residues. For the CDR3, the DNA is TGTGCCAGCAGCTTAGGGACAACAACTAATGAAAAACTGTTTTTT. Its translation is CASSLGTTTNEKLFF.

This clone was seen once. V usage is TRBV2 and J usage is TRBJ1-6, with 7 bases fitting TRBD1. The CDR3 length is 13 residues. CDR1 SNHLY and CDR2 FYNNEI come from the germline V gene. J gave up 9 bases and V 8 bases, and 7 bases lay outside the gene matches. This CDR3 reads CASQQGLSSPLHF. CDR3 coding DNA: TGTGCCAGCCAACAGGGGCTGTCTTCACCCCTCCACTTT.

The rearrangement links TRBV19 to TRBJ2-5, with a possible D match to TRBD1 (6 bases). The CDR3 is 14 amino acids. Germline CDR1 reads LNHDA; CDR2 reads SQIVND (reference sequence). With 5 bases removed from V and 1 base from J, the gap between germline ends came to 11 bases. CDR3: CASSYRARQETQYF. DNA for the CDR3: TGTGCCAGTAGTTACAGGGCGCGCCAAGAGACCCAGTACTTC.

Concerning this clone: This may come from a read error, since a much larger clone is one base off. The chain combines TRBV5-6 with TRBJ1-2; 11 bases agree with TRBD1. Germline CDR1 SGHDT, CDR2 YYEEEE. V lost 2 bases and J lost 4; bases outside the gene matches: 4. The CDR3 consists of 15 residues. The CDR3 nucleotides are TGTGCCAGCAGCTTTCCGGGACAGGGGGTCTATGGCTACACCTTC. It is translated as CASSFPGQGVYGYTF.

The rearrangement uses TRBV5-1 and TRBJ1-4, with 7 bases identical to TRBD1. CDR1 is SGHRS, CDR2 YFSETQ, per germline. The CDR3 is made up of 14 amino acids. V shed 4 bases and J 5 bases; nucleotides not matched to a gene: 5. This CDR3 is CASSRQGTNEKLFF. The CDR3 nucleotides are TGCGCCAGCAGCCGACAGGGCACCAATGAAAAACTGTTTTTT. Complete variable domain (other parts from reference TRBV5-1 and TRBJ1-4): KAGVTQTPRYLIKTRGQQVTLSCSPISGHRSVSWYQQTPGQGLQFLFEYFSETQRNKGNFPGRFSGRQFSNSRSEMNVSTLELGDSALYLCASSRQGTNEKLFFGSGTQLSVL.

V and J are TRBV28 and TRBJ2-1, with D tentatively TRBD2 (5 bases). The CDR3 is 17 amino acids. V lost 5 bases and J 2 bases, leaving 19 bases between the germline ends. The V gene's germline CDR1 is MDHEN and CDR2 SYDVKM. In DNA, the CDR3 is TGTGCCAGCAGTACCGCCCCGGGGTTGGGAGCCTACAATGAGCAGTTCTTC. Protein sequence: CASSTAPGLGAYNEQFF. The full variable domain, with the rest looked up from reference TRBV28 and TRBJ2-1, is DVKVTQSSRYLVKRTGEKVFLECVQDMDHENMFWYRQDPGLGLRLIYFSYDVKMKEKGDIPEGYSVSREKKERFSLILESASTNQTSMYLCASSTAPGLGAYNEQFFGPGTRLTVL.

The chain employs TRBV10-2 and TRBJ2-1; D possibly corresponds to TRBD1 (6 bases). The CDR3 has 13 residues. Germline V gene lookup returns CDR1 WSHSY and CDR2 SAAADI. V was pared by 2 bases and J by 10 bases, with 12 bases between. CDR3: CASSEKVQGEQFF. The CDR3, as DNA: TGCGCCAGCAGTGAGAAGGTACAGGGAGAGCAGTTCTTC.

The table lists this clone with a few counts. The V gene is TRBV2, the J gene TRBJ1-5, with a possible D match to TRBD1 (5 bases). The V gene's germline CDR1 is SNHLY and CDR2 FYNNEI. V was trimmed by 1 base and J by 8 bases, leaving 12 bases between them. This CDR3 is built from 14 residues. The CDR3 nucleotides read TGTGCCAGCAGTGAAGTCGGGGGGGGTGAGCCCCAGCATTTT. Translation: CASSEVGGGEPQHF.

The chain uses TRBV9 and TRBJ1-3; 10 nucleotides match TRBD1. From germline, CDR1 is SGDLS and CDR2 YYNGEE. V shed 2 bases and J 9 bases; nucleotides not matched to a gene: 5. CDR3 length: 14 residues. CDR3 in amino acids: CASSVGTGAGTIYF. In DNA form, the CDR3 reads TGTGCCAGCAGCGTGGGGACAGGGGCTGGCACCATATATTTT.

The V gene is TRBV7-8, the J gene TRBJ1-1, with D possibly matching TRBD1 (5 bases). This CDR3 comprises 13 residues. CDR1 and CDR2 (germline): SGHVS, FQNEAQ. Trimming removed 0 bases from V and 11 bases from J, with 13 bases in between. CDR3 DNA: TGTGCCAGCAGCTTAGCGGGGGAACGGGGGGCTTTCTTT. It codes for CASSLAGERGAFF.

The rearrangement joins TRBV5-1 to TRBJ2-3, with 10 bases aligning to TRBD2. Losses at the gene ends were 0 bases for V and 8 bases for J; bases not matched to a gene: 12. CDR3 length: 17 residues. CDR1 and CDR2 from the germline V gene are SGHRS and YFSETQ. CDR3: CASSLERAGGDVGTQYF. The CDR3 region has the DNA TGCGCCAGCAGCTTGGAAAGAGCGGGAGGGGACGTTGGTACGCAGTATTTT.

The CDR3 sequence: CASSANIAGVNNEQFF. CDR3 nucleotide sequence: TGTGCCAGCAGTGCCAACATAGCGGGGGTCAACAATGAGCAGTTCTTC. This rearrangement joins TRBV6-4 to TRBJ2-1, with 9 bases identical to TRBD2. CDR3 length: 16 residues. V trimming: 4 bases; J trimming: 5 bases; junction bases outside the gene matches: 9. Germline V CDR1 and CDR2: MRHNA, SNTAGT.

This chain connects TRBV14 to TRBJ1-2, with 9 bases matching TRBD1. V was pared by 4 bases and J by 6 bases, with 12 bases of the junction left unmatched. The CDR3 consists of 16 residues. CDR1 is SGHDN and CDR2 is FVKESK in the germline V gene. CDR3 bases: TGTGCCAGCAGCCGAATGGGACAGGGTACGCCGCATGGCTACACCTTC. It specifies CASSRMGQGTPHGYTF.

The chain employs TRBV10-2 and TRBJ1-3, with unresolved D. Germline CDR1 is WSHSY and CDR2 is SAAADI. V lost 3 bases to trimming and J lost 8 bases, with 5 bases between them. The CDR3 contains 11 residues. The DNA for the CDR3 is TGCGCCAGCAGTGAACGGGACACCATATATTTT. Translating gives CASSERDTIYF.

The chain recombines TRBV27 with TRBJ2-2; 7 nucleotides align to TRBD2. V trimming: 4 bases; J trimming: 7 bases; junction bases outside the gene matches: 6. The CDR3 runs 14 residues. Per the germline V gene, CDR1 is MNHEY and CDR2 is SMNVEV (reference sequence). CDR3 sequence reads: CASSYTGGGGELFF. The CDR3 nucleotides are TGTGCCAGCAGTTATACGGGAGGCGGCGGGGAGCTGTTTTTT.

The rearrangement uses TRBV12-5 and TRBJ1-2, with TRBD1 matching over 8 bases. Unmatched junction bases numbered 8, after V lost 6 bases and J lost 5 bases. Per germline, CDR1 LGHNT and CDR2 FRNRAP. The CDR3 is 14 amino acids. CDR3 DNA: TGTGCTAGTGGCCCTGGACAGGGTCGATATGGCTACACCTTC. It yields the protein CASGPGQGRYGYTF.

This clone came up once. V usage is TRBV15 and J usage is TRBJ1-2; no reliable D call. Germline V gene data show CDR1 as LNHNV and CDR2 as YYDKDF (reference sequence). There are 13 residues in the CDR3. V lost 1 base and J 7 bases, leaving 10 bases between the germline ends. This CDR3 is CATSRVGQGGYTF. As DNA, the CDR3 is TGTGCCACCAGCAGAGTGGGCCAAGGTGGCTACACCTTC.

The rearrangement joins TRBV11-2 to TRBJ1-2; 11 bases map to TRBD1. The length of the CDR3 is 16 residues. Germline loops: CDR1 SGHAT, CDR2 FQNNGV. V dropped 5 bases and J dropped 8; count of bases not matched to a gene: 13. This CDR3 reads CASSPSGRTGGRGYTF. CDR3 nucleotides: TGTGCCAGCAGCCCCTCTGGGAGGACAGGGGGCCGAGGCTACACCTTC.

This CDR3 is CASSETQHLHF. The CDR3 nucleotides are TGTGCCAGCAGTGAAACCCAACACCTCCACTTT. J is TRBJ1-6 and V is TRBV6-1; D remains unclear. V shed 2 bases and J shed 15 bases, with 8 bases lying between them. The CDR3 spans 11 residues. Germline CDR1 is MNHNS and CDR2 is SASEGT.

The rearrangement links TRBV18 to TRBJ2-3; 7 positions match TRBD2. The J segment lost 0 bases and the V segment lost 1 base, leaving 16 bases of the junction unmatched. The CDR3 is 20 residues long. Germline V gene data show CDR1 as KGHSH and CDR2 as LQKENI. In nucleotides, the CDR3 is TGTGCCAGCTCACCACAGGTATCCGCCGGGGGGACCCCTAGCACAGATACGCAGTATTTT. Translated, it gives CASSPQVSAGGTPSTDTQYF.

The chain joins TRBV6-2 or TRBV6-3 to TRBJ1-2; 8 positions agree with TRBD1. The CDR3 spans 14 residues. V shed 6 bases, J shed 4 bases, and the junction held 7 bases outside the gene matches. Germline assignment: CDR1 MNHEY and CDR2 SVGEGT. As DNA, the CDR3 is TGTGCCAGCAGCACCACAGGGACAGGCTATGGCTACACCTTC. It codes for CASSTTGTGYGYTF.

V and J are TRBV15 and TRBJ1-2; unclear D gene. Germline loops: CDR1 LNHNV, CDR2 YYDKDF (reference sequence). The germline V and J ends were trimmed by 1 base and 5 bases, with 8 bases remaining between them. The CDR3 covers 13 residues. CDR3 protein: CATSRGSEYGYTF. The CDR3 nucleotides are TGTGCCACCAGCAGAGGCTCAGAATATGGCTACACCTTC.

The V call is TRBV2, the J call TRBJ1-2; 10 nucleotides line up with TRBD1. The junction had 5 bases not matched to a gene; V was cut back by 5 bases and J by 8 bases. This CDR3 comprises 13 residues. Germline assignment: CDR1 SNHLY and CDR2 FYNNEI. Here the CDR3 DNA reads TGTGCCAGCAGTCCCAGGGACAGGGGCGGCTACACCTTC. It codes for CASSPRDRGGYTF.